This T cell receptor beta chain was sequenced during a study of T cell repertoires in cytomegalovirus infection. Notes on this clonotype: The antigen remains unidentified.

Trimming took 6 bases from V and 6 from J; bases not matched to a gene: 15. CDR1 MNHEY and CDR2 SVGAGI come from the germline V gene. The CDR3 is 17 residues long. MiXCR was run by TCRdb on the reads, yielding one entry per CDR3 protein. The sample carries 700,000 to 850,000 distinct CDR3 sequences, about 31% recorded once. The sequencing here drew on cultured CD8+ T cells from PBMCs, taken from culture after CMV antigen stimulation. The sequence was obtained from a human donor in good health (CMV status not recorded). Some clones in this sample may be carry-over from other donors' samples. This sequence joins TRBV6-5 and TRBJ2-2; the match to TRBD2 covers 8 bases. The DNA of the CDR3 is TGTGCCAGCAGACGAACTAGCGGAGGGACGGTGCCCGGGGAGCTGTTTTTT. It yields the protein CASRRTSGGTVPGELFF.